A single sample gave rise to the 8 T cell receptor beta chains below, sequenced in a study of technical replicates of blood from four donors. Some clones are missing from TCRdb's copy, which holds only in-frame ones; the method was immunoSEQ multiplex PCR. The sample lists under 70,000 clones, about 82% seen once, with roughly 5.8% in the top ten. Sequenced material: PBMCs. The receptors originated from a human donor in good health. Some clones in this sample may be carry-over from other donors' samples.

This chain uses TRBV7-7 with TRBJ2-2; 10 bases are a match to TRBD2. The germline V gene has CDR1 SSHAT and CDR2 FNYEAQ (reference sequence). This CDR3 contains 16 residues. J gave up 4 bases and V 5 bases, and 7 bases lay outside the gene matches. The CDR3 nucleotides read TGTGCCAGCAGCACCGGAGCGGGGGGGGCCACCGGGGAGCTGTTTTTT. It encodes CASSTGAGGATGELFF.

The chain employs TRBV6-6 and TRBJ2-1; D is perhaps TRBD2 (6 bases). The germline V gene encodes CDR1 MNHNY and CDR2 SVGAGI (reference sequence). With 0 bases removed from V and 5 bases from J, the gap between germline ends came to 8 bases. This CDR3 spans 14 amino acids. The CDR3 here is CASSYSWGDNEQFF. CDR3 bases: TGTGCCAGCAGTTACTCGTGGGGGGACAATGAGCAGTTCTTC.

This clone was detected a few times. This rearrangement joins TRBV2 to TRBJ1-2, with 12 bases identical to TRBD1. The CDR3 loop spans 15 amino acids. The germline CDR1 and CDR2 sequences are SNHLY and FYNNEI. V was pared by 6 bases and J by 4 bases, with 6 bases of the junction left unmatched. The CDR3 sequence is CASRTRDRGPYGYTF. The CDR3, as DNA: TGTGCCAGCAGGACCCGGGACAGGGGGCCCTATGGCTACACCTTC.

This chain uses TRBV4-2 with TRBJ2-7; weak D call: TRBD1 (6 bases). V lost 3 bases and J 4 bases, leaving 13 bases between the germline ends. Per the germline V gene, CDR1 is LGHNA and CDR2 is YNFKEQ. The CDR3 has 14 residues. The CDR3 loop reads CASSQGGQRYEQYF. The DNA of the CDR3 is TGTGCCAGCAGCCAGGGCGGACAGCGATACGAGCAGTACTTC.

This chain connects TRBV11-2 to TRBJ1-6, with TRBD1 as a possible D gene (5 bases). Germline values: CDR1 SGHAT, CDR2 FQNNGV. Trimming removed 4 bases from V and 10 bases from J, with 11 bases in between. There are 13 residues in the CDR3. CDR3 coding DNA: TGTGCCAGCAGCTCTGACAGTAGGTCACCCCTCCACTTT. This translates into CASSSDSRSPLHF.

The table lists this clone with a few counts. The rearrangement uses TRBV5-5 and TRBJ2-2; 12 bases align to TRBD2. This CDR3 region has 16 residues. Trimming at V came to 5 bases and at J to 6 bases, leaving 8 bases not matched to a gene. Germline V lookup: CDR1 SGHKS, CDR2 YYEKEE (reference sequence). CDR3 nucleotide sequence: TGTGCCAGCAGGAGGACTAGCGGGACAGTTTCCGGGGAGCTGTTTTTT. Protein sequence: CASRRTSGTVSGELFF.

The gene calls are TRBV30 and TRBJ2-7; possible D gene TRBD2, 7 bases. Germline V gives CDR1 GTSNPN, CDR2 SVGIG (reference sequence). CDR3 length equals 13 residues. V lost 2 bases and J 2 bases, leaving 10 bases between the germline ends. The CDR3 bases are TGTGCCTGGAGTCGGGGGGCTACCTACGAGCAGTACTTC. It yields the protein CAWSRGATYEQYF.

This clone was observed once. The rearrangement joins TRBV29-1 to TRBJ1-1; TRBD1 is a possible D gene (6 bases). The CDR3 sequence is 15 residues long. From germline, CDR1 is SQVTM and CDR2 ANQGSEA. Deletions cut 2 bases from V and 7 bases from J, with 20 bases between. The DNA of the CDR3 is TGCAGCGTTGAAAACCCGACCCAGGGGAGGGGTGAAGCTTTCTTT. Translated: CSVENPTQGRGEAFF.